These 2 T cell receptor beta chains were sequenced from one sample in a study of blood T cell repertoires in COVID-19. Measured with immunoSEQ multiplex PCR; TCRdb has only the in-frame clones, and not every one. The sample carries roughly 210,000 clones, around 89% recorded once. The sample taken for sequencing was peripheral blood. The receptor source for this set is a man in his 70s with acute or convalescent COVID-19.

This clone was observed once. This chain links TRBV7-9 with TRBJ1-2; no reliable D call. Trimming left V 3 bases short and J 4 bases short, with 9 bases between. Germline values: CDR1 SEHNR, CDR2 FQNEAQ (reference sequence). This CDR3 contains 13 residues. The CDR3 nucleotides are TGTGCCAGCAGCTTCGACTCCTTCTATGGCTACACCTTC. It codes for CASSFDSFYGYTF.

This sequence joins TRBV9 and TRBJ1-2, with D possibly TRBD1 on 5 matching bases. The CDR3 runs 12 residues. The V end was cut by 6 bases, the J end by 4 bases, with 10 bases between. CDR1 and CDR2 (germline): SGDLS, YYNGEE. The CDR3 sequence: CASTGGVYGYTF. The CDR3 nucleotides read TGTGCCAGCACGGGAGGGGTCTATGGCTACACCTTC.